Sequencing of this T cell receptor beta chain was carried out in a study of CD8+CD57+ T cells in acquired aplastic anemia. Study summary: DNA per sorted CD4+ or CD8+ sample ranged about 0.17 to 30 ug, averaging roughly 3.2 ug.

TCR beta VDJ and CDR3 were profiled, and genomic DNA was the template. One entry per CDR3 protein results from TCRdb running MiXCR on the reads. This table has approximately 380,000 distinct CDR3 sequences, under 80% appearing once. The germline V and J ends were trimmed by 5 bases and 8 bases, with 19 bases remaining between them. The CDR3 totals 15 residues. Germline V gene sequence: CDR1 SGDLS, CDR2 YYNGEE. Sequences were obtained from sorted CD4+, CD8+, or CD8+CD57+ T cells (not recorded which) from PBMCs. V usage is TRBV9 and J usage is TRBJ2-2, with a tentative D call TRBD1 (5 bases). This clonotype originated in a human donor in good health, serving as a control. The CDR3 region has the DNA TGTGCCAGCAGTTTACAGGCAGGCTTCGCTGGGGAGCTGTTTTTT. Its translation: CASSLQAGFAGELFF.